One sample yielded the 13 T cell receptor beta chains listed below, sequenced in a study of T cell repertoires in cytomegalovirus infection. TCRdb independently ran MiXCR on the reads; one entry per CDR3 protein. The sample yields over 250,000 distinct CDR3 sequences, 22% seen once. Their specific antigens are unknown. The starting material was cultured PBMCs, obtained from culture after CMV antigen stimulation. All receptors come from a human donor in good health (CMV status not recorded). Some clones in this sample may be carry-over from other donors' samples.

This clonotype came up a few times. CDR3 nucleotide sequence: TGTGCCAGCAGTCGGAAGGGCATACTCACTGAAGCTTTCTTT. Its protein product is CASSRKGILTEAFF. The gene calls are TRBV27 and TRBJ1-1; unclear D gene. From germline, CDR1 is MNHEY and CDR2 SMNVEV (reference sequence). The CDR3 has 14 amino acids. Trimming left V 5 bases short and J 4 bases short, with 14 bases between.

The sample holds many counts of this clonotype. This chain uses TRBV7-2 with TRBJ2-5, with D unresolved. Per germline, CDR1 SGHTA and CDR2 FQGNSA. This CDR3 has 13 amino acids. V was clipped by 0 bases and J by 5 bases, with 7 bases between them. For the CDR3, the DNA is TGTGCCAGCAGCTTAGCAGGGTACGAGACCCAGTACTTC. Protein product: CASSLAGYETQYF.

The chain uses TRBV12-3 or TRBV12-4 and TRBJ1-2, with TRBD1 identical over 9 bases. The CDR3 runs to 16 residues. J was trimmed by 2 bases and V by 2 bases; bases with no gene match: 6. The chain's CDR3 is CASSLTRTGANYGYTF. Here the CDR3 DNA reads TGTGCCAGCAGTTTAACCCGGACAGGGGCGAACTATGGCTACACCTTC.

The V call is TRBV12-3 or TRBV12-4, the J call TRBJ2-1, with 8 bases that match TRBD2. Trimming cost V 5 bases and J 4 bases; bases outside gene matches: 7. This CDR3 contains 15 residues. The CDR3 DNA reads TGTGCCAGCAGTAACCAAGCGGGAGTATACAATGAGCAGTTCTTC. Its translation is CASSNQAGVYNEQFF.

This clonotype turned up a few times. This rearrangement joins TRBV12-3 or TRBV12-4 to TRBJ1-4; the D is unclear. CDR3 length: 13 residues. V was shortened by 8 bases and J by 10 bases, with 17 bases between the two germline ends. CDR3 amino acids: CASAKEDSRKLFF. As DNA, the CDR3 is TGTGCCAGCGCGAAGGAGGATTCCCGAAAACTGTTTTTT.

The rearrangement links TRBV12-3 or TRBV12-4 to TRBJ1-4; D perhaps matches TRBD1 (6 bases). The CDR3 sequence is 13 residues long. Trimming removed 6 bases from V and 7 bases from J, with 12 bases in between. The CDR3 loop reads CASSPRGVEKLFF. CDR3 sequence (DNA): TGTGCCAGCAGCCCGAGGGGGGTTGAAAAACTGTTTTTT.

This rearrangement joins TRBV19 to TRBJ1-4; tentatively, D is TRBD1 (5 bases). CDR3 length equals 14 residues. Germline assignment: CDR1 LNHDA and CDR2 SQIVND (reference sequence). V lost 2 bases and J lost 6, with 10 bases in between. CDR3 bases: TGTGCCAGTAGTATAATCGGGGGGTATGAAAAACTGTTTTTT. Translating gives CASSIIGGYEKLFF.

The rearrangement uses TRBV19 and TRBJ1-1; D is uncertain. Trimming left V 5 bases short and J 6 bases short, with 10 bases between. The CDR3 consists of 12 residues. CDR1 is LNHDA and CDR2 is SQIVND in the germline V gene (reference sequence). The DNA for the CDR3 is TGTGCCAGTAGTTTTAAGGACGCTGAAGCTTTCTTT. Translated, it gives CASSFKDAEAFF.

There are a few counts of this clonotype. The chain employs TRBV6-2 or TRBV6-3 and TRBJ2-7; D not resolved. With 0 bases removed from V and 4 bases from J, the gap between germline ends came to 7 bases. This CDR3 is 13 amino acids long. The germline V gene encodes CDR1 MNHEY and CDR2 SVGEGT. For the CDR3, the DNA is TGTGCCAGCAGTTACTCGGCAAGGTACGAGCAGTACGTC. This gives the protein CASSYSARYEQYV.

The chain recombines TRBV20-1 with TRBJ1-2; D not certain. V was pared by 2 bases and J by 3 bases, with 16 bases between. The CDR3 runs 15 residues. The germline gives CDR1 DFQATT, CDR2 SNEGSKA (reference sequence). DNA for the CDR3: TGCAGTGCTAGACCGGACTTCGGGCTTGACTATGGCTACACCTTC. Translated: CSARPDFGLDYGYTF.

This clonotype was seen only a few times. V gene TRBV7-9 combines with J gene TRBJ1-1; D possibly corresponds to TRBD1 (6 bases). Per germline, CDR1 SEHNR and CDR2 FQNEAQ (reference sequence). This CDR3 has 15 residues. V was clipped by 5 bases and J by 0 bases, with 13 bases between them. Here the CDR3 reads CASSAQGPMNTEAFF. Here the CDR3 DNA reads TGTGCCAGCAGCGCACAGGGACCCATGAACACTGAAGCTTTCTTT.

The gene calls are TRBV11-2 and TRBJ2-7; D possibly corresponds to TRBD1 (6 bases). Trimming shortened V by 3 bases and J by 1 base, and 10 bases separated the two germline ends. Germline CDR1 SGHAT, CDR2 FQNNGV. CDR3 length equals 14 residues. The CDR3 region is CASSLGTTSYEQYV. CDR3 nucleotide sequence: TGTGCCAGCAGCTTGGGGACAACATCCTACGAGCAGTACGTC.

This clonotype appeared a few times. The CDR3 DNA reads TGTGCCAGCAGTTCCCCATCTGGAGCAGATACGCAGTATTTT. Amino acid sequence: CASSSPSGADTQYF. The chain couples TRBV6-2 or TRBV6-3 to TRBJ2-3; no firm D call. In germline, CDR1 is MNHEY, CDR2 SVGEGT. The CDR3 sequence is 14 residues long. Trimming left V 4 bases short and J 4 bases short, with 12 bases between.